The rows below give T cell receptor beta chains drawn from one sample of a study of T cell responses to AZD1222 COVID-19 vaccine. Method: immunoSEQ multiplex PCR; TCRdb's copy keeps in-frame clones and lacks some. The profile shows some 65,000 clones, 60% to 85% of them singletons. The sample here was peripheral blood, taken on day 0 of MenACWY control vaccination. The receptors were sampled from an adult in good health. Each CDR3 is given with its conserved first and last residue. Fields, in order: V gene, D gene, clone size, J gene, CDR3 DNA, CDR3 protein. D genes are given only for firm matches. Where a row states a size, it is once, few, many or the class of an expanded clone; other rows omit it.

TRBV15,TRBD2,.,TRBJ2-1,TGTGCCACCAGCAGTAGCGGGAGGGCAAGCTCCTACAATGAGCAGTTCTTC,CATSSSGRASSYNEQFF
TRBV20-1,.,.,TRBJ2-7,TGCAGTGCTAGTTCTTTTCAAGGGTTACCGTACGAGCAGTACTTC,CSASSFQGLPYEQYF
TRBV6-1,.,.,TRBJ1-2,TGTGCCAGCAGTGAAGTCGACTTTAACTATGGCTACACCTTC,CASSEVDFNYGYTF
TRBV28,.,.,TRBJ2-4,TGTGCCAGCAACCACGACCAAAATATAGCCAAAAACATTCAGTACTTC,CASNHDQNIAKNIQYF
TRBV4-1,TRBD1,.,TRBJ1-1,TGCGCCAGCAGCCAAGGGTCCGGGACAGGCATGAACACTGAAGCTTTCTTT,CASSQGSGTGMNTEAFF
TRBV19,.,.,TRBJ1-2,TGTGCCAGTAGTATGGACGGACAGTCCCGCTATGGCTACACCTTC,CASSMDGQSRYGYTF
TRBV2,TRBD1,.,TRBJ1-4,TGTGCCAGCAAGCCGACAGGGACCCTTGAAAAACTGTTTTTT,CASKPTGTLEKLFF
TRBV7-2,.,.,TRBJ2-7,TGTGCCAGCAGCTTAGGGGCGGCAGACAGCTCCTACGAGCAGTACTTC,CASSLGAADSSYEQYF
TRBV7-9,TRBD1,.,TRBJ1-3,TGTGCCAGCAGCGGGACAGGGTGGGGAAACACCATATATTTT,CASSGTGWGNTIYF
TRBV14,.,.,TRBJ2-7,TGTGCCAGCAGCCCTTTCTACGAGCAGTACTTC,CASSPFYEQYF
TRBV6-5,.,.,TRBJ2-7,TGTGCCAGCAGTTACCCGAAACAGCCTCTTCCCTACGAGCAGTACTTC,CASSYPKQPLPYEQYF
TRBV10-3,.,.,TRBJ1-2,TGTGCCATCAGTGGACAGGCGGCCCATGGCTACACCTTC,CAISGQAAHGYTF
TRBV4-1,.,.,TRBJ1-1,TGCGCCAGCACTCAGATTACAGGGCGAGGGGCTGAAGCTTTCTTT,CASTQITGRGAEAFF
TRBV13,.,.,TRBJ2-3,TGTGCCAGCAGCTCGGTATTGGGGGGCAGCACAGATACGCAGTATTTT,CASSSVLGGSTDTQYF
TRBV30,.,.,TRBJ1-1,TGTGCCTGGATGCACCGGGGGGTAAATGAAGCTTTCTTT,CAWMHRGVNEAFF
TRBV6-5,.,.,TRBJ2-6,TGTGCCAGCAGTCTCCTACAGGGGGCCAACGTCCTGACTTTC,CASSLLQGANVLTF
TRBV5-8,.,.,TRBJ2-7,TGTGCCAGCAGCTTGGAAAGGGGGGAGCAGTACTTC,CASSLERGEQYF
TRBV19,TRBD2,.,TRBJ2-3,TGTGCCTCTGCCTCGATAAAGCGGGGGCGCACAGATACGCAGTATTTT,CASASIKRGRTDTQYF
TRBV2,TRBD1,.,TRBJ1-1,TGTGCCAGCAGTAGGGGACAGGGTCCGGGGGATGAAGCTTTCTTT,CASSRGQGPGDEAFF
TRBV25-1,.,.,TRBJ2-3,TGTGCCAGCAGTGACCCCAGGGGGGGGGCCGGGGCAGATACGCAGTATTTT,CASSDPRGGAGADTQYF
TRBV7-8,.,.,TRBJ2-7,TGTGCCAGCAGCCAAGACAGAGAGTACGAGCAGTACTTC,CASSQDREYEQYF
TRBV20-1,TRBD2,.,TRBJ2-1,TGCAGTGCTAGTAGCGGGAAAAGGCTGAATGAGCAGTTCTTC,CSASSGKRLNEQFF
TRBV19,TRBD1,few,TRBJ1-2,TGTGCCAGTAGACCCGGGACAGGCTATGGCTACACCTTC,CASRPGTGYGYTF
TRBV7-2,TRBD1,.,TRBJ1-2,TGTGCCAGCAGCGCCCGAAAAGGGACAGGGGCGGGAGGCTACACCTTC,CASSARKGTGAGGYTF
TRBV28,.,.,TRBJ1-4,TGTGCCAGCAGTACCGGATATGAAAAACTGTTTTTT,CASSTGYEKLFF
TRBV27,.,.,TRBJ2-2,TGTGCCAGCAGTGTCACACAGGGAACCGGGGAGCTGTTTTTT,CASSVTQGTGELFF
TRBV6-5,.,.,TRBJ1-6,TGTGCCACCGGGGCCCGACAGGAGTCAAATTCACCCCTCCACTTT,CATGARQESNSPLHF
TRBV2,.,.,TRBJ1-4,TGTGCCAGCAGTGGTACCGGGAGAACTATTAAGGAAAAACTGTTTTTT,CASSGTGRTIKEKLFF
TRBV5-1,TRBD1,.,TRBJ2-2,TGCGCCAGCAGAATCGGGACAGGGATGGTCACCGGGGAGCTGTTTTTT,CASRIGTGMVTGELFF
TRBV7-9,.,.,TRBJ2-7,TGTGCCAGCAGCCGCATCGACGGTACTTACTCCTACGAGCAGTACTTC,CASSRIDGTYSYEQYF
TRBV21-1,.,.,TRBJ2-6,TGTGCCAGCAGCCCACACCTGGGGGAACAGATCTTCTCTGGGGCCAACGTCCTGACTTTC,CASSPHLGEQIFSGANVLTF
TRBV18,.,.,TRBJ1-5,TGTGCCAGCTCACCATTGGGACGGGACCAGCCCCAGCATTTT,CASSPLGRDQPQHF
TRBV19,.,.,TRBJ1-3,TGTGCCAGTAGTATGGGGGGCGCCGGAAACACCATATATTTT,CASSMGGAGNTIYF
TRBV5-1,TRBD1,.,TRBJ1-4,TGCGCCAGCAGCCCCGGGACAGTGGAGGGTGAAAAACTGTTTTTT,CASSPGTVEGEKLFF
TRBV5-1,TRBD1,.,TRBJ1-1,TGCGCCAGCAGCCCCGAAAGGAGGGGGCAGAACACTGAAGCTTTCTTT,CASSPERRGQNTEAFF
TRBV28,TRBD1,.,TRBJ1-2,TGTGCCAGCAGGACAGGGTATAGCTATGGCTACACCTTC,CASRTGYSYGYTF
TRBV29-1,.,once,TRBJ2-1,TGCAGCGTTGAAGATCCCCCGGGTGAGCAGTTCTTC,CSVEDPPGEQFF
TRBV28,.,.,TRBJ1-1,TGTGCCAGCAGTCTCCCAGGGCTCAGGAACACTGAAGCTTTCTTT,CASSLPGLRNTEAFF
TRBV5-6,TRBD1,.,TRBJ2-7,TGTGCCAGCAGCTTGGCCCCGGCAGGGGGAAGCTACGAGCAGTACTTC,CASSLAPAGGSYEQYF
TRBV4-1,.,.,TRBJ1-3,TGCGCCAGCAGCCAAGTAGTTCACTCTGGAAACACCATATATTTT,CASSQVVHSGNTIYF
TRBV6-5,.,.,TRBJ1-4,TGTGCCAGCAGTTACTCGAGCAGGGGATTCACTGAAAAACTGTTTTTT,CASSYSSRGFTEKLFF
TRBV18,TRBD2,.,TRBJ2-7,TGTGCCAGCTCAGCTAGCGGGAGAAGCAACGAGCAGTACTTC,CASSASGRSNEQYF
TRBV9,.,few,TRBJ1-2,TGTGCCAGCAGCGTCTCGTCGGCATCTTATGGCTACACCTTC,CASSVSSASYGYTF
TRBV4-1,.,.,TRBJ2-4,TGCGCCAGCAGCCCCATGGAGTCGGGAGCCAAAAACATTCAGTACTTC,CASSPMESGAKNIQYF
TRBV28,.,.,TRBJ2-1,TGTGCCAGCACTCGAGGGAACAATGAGCAGTTCTTC,CASTRGNNEQFF